This record covers a single T cell receptor beta chain. This entry is derived from a study of technical replicates of blood from a few donors. The table came from immunoSEQ multiplex PCR; TCRdb's copy has only in-frame clones and leaves some out. This sample has 55,000 to 75,000 clones; about nine tenths occur once, and the top ten carry 3% to 4%. This sequence was found in a human donor in good health. Some clones in this sample may be carry-over from other donors' samples. Sequenced sample: PBMCs.

In nucleotides, the CDR3 is TGTGCCAGCAGCAAAGCATTCGGCCCTCGAGGGCAGCCCCAGCATTTT. Protein: CASSKAFGPRGQPQHF. V is TRBV21-1 and J is TRBJ1-5. TRBV21-1 is a recognized pseudogene. The CDR3 sequence is 16 residues long.